The clone carrying this TCR beta chain has more than one count but fewer than ten. No antigen is known for it. The study separated CD4+ cells into CD45RA+ naive and CD45RA-negative memory subsets. The data were obtained in a study of shared clonotypes between healthy human individuals. Overall study: CD4 naive cells filled three plates per donor, CD4 memory three, CD8 naive two and CD8 memory one. Study-level findings and limits: Few donors restricted represented genetic and exposure-history diversity.

200 to 250 ng DNA, tens of thousands of T cell genomes, went into each sorted-subset replicate PCR. Sequenced by immunoSEQ multiplex PCR; TCRdb stores in-frame clones only, minus some. The sample contains about 710,000 clones, approximately 77% of which appear only once. This sequence was found in a woman in her 30s in good health. Input material: memory CD4+ T cells sorted from blood. Subset noted: CD45RA-negative fraction.

In nucleotides, the CDR3 is TGTGCCAGCAAGACAGGTGCGAACGAGGGTGACTATGGCTACACCTTC. It specifies CASKTGANEGDYGYTF. The chain has TRBV28 and TRBJ1-2; D may be TRBD1 (6 bases). Germline assignment: CDR1 MDHEN and CDR2 SYDVKM. This CDR3 region has 16 residues. Trimming stripped 7 bases from V and 3 bases from J, with 21 bases between.